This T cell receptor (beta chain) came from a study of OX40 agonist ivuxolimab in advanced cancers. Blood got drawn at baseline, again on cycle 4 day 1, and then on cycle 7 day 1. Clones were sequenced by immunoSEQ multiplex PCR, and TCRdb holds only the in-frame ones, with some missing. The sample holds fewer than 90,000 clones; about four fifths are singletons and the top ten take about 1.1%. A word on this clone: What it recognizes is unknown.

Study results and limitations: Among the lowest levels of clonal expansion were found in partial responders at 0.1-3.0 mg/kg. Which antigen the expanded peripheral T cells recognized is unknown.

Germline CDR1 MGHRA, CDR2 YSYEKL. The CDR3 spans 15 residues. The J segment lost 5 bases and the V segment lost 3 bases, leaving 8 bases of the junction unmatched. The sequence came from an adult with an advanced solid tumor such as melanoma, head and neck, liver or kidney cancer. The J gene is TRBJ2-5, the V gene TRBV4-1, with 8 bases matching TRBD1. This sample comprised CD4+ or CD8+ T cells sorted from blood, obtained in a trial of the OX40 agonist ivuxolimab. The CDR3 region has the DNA TGCGCCAGCAGCCAGGCCGGGACAGGCGTGGAGACCCAGTACTTC. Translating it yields CASSQAGTGVETQYF.